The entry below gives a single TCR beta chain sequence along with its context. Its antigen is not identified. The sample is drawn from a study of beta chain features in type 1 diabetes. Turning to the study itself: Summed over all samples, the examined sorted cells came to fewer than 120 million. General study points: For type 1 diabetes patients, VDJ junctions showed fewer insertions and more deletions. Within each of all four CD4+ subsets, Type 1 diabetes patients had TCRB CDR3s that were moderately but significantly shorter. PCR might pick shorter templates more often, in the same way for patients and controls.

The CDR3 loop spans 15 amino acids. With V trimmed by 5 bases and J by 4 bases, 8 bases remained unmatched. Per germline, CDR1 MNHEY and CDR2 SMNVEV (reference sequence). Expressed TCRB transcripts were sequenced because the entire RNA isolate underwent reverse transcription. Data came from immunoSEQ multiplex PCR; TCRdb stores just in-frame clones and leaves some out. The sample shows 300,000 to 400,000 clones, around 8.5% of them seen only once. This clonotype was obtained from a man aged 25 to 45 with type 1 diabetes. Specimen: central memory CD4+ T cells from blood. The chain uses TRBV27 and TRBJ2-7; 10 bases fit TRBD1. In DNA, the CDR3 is TGTGCCAGCAGTCGACAGGGGGCTGAAGGATACGAGCAGTACTTC. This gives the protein CASSRQGAEGYEQYF.